Listed below are T cell receptor beta chains from one sample, sequenced in a study of OX40 agonist ivuxolimab in advanced cancers. The protocol was immunoSEQ multiplex PCR, while the TCRdb copy is restricted to in-frame clones and leaves out a portion. The sample records about 24,000 clones, roughly three quarters being singletons. This specimen consisted of CD4+ or CD8+ T cells sorted from blood, obtained in a trial of the OX40 agonist ivuxolimab. These receptors were obtained from an adult with an advanced solid tumor such as melanoma, head and neck, liver or kidney cancer. The CDR3 runs from the conserved cysteine through the conserved F or W. D genes are given only for firm matches. Clone size is shown for a subset of rows, as once, few, many or a class of expanded clone.

j_call d_call clone_size v_call cdr3_nt cdr3_aa
TRBJ2-7 - - TRBV7-9 TGTGCCAGCAGCTTAAATGGGGGCGAGCAGTACTTC CASSLNGGEQYF
TRBJ2-5 TRBD1 - TRBV28 TGTGCCAGCAGCCCCCGGACAGGGGCGACCCAGTACTTC CASSPRTGATQYF
TRBJ2-3 TRBD2 - TRBV5-1 TGCGCCAGCAGCTTGGGGCGAAGCGGGGGACGCACAGATACGCAGTATTTT CASSLGRSGGRTDTQYF
TRBJ2-5 - once TRBV15 TGTGCCACCAGCAGAGGGGGTACTGAGACCCAGTACTTC CATSRGGTETQYF
TRBJ2-7 - - TRBV28 TGTGCCAGCAACCCGGGCAAATACGAGCAGTACTTC CASNPGKYEQYF
TRBJ2-5 - - TRBV5-1 TGCGCCAGCAAGCCGATACAGGGAGCGGAGACCCAGTACTTC CASKPIQGAETQYF
TRBJ2-2 - - TRBV7-8 TGTGCCAGCAGCGTTGACAGAAACACCGGGGAGCTGTTTTTT CASSVDRNTGELFF
TRBJ2-5 - once TRBV9 TGTGCCAGCAGCCCCCGACTGGGTGGTGAGACCCAGTACTTC CASSPRLGGETQYF
TRBJ1-1 TRBD1 - TRBV5-1 TGCGCCAGCAGCCGGACAGGGGCCACTGAAGCTTTCTTT CASSRTGATEAFF
TRBJ1-2 - - TRBV6-5 TGTGCCAGCACCGCCATTGGGGAGTATGGCTACACCTTC CASTAIGEYGYTF
TRBJ1-2 - - TRBV7-9 TGTGCCAGCAGCTTAGGACCTTACTATGGCTACACCTTC CASSLGPYYGYTF
TRBJ2-5 - - TRBV25-1 TGTGCCAGCAGTGATAGAAGAGACCAAGAGACCCAGTACTTC CASSDRRDQETQYF
TRBJ2-3 TRBD2 - TRBV7-3 TGTGCCAGCAGCTCACTTGGGACTAGCGGGGCGGATACGCAGTATTTT CASSSLGTSGADTQYF
TRBJ1-5 - - TRBV30 TGTGCCTGGAGCTCCCCCGGTTTCCAAGGAAGCAATCAGCCCCAGCATTTT CAWSSPGFQGSNQPQHF
TRBJ2-3 - once TRBV25-1 TGTGCCAGCAGTCCCCAGGGGGGAGATACGCAGTATTTT CASSPQGGDTQYF
TRBJ1-5 TRBD1 - TRBV6-1 TGTGCCAGCAGTGGGACAGGTTGGAGCAATCAGCCCCAGCATTTT CASSGTGWSNQPQHF
TRBJ1-5 - - TRBV7-2 TGTGCCAGCAGCTTAGATAGCAGGGATCAGCCCCAGCATTTT CASSLDSRDQPQHF
TRBJ1-5 - few TRBV6-1 TGTGCCAGCAGTCCGAACTGGGGCAATCAGCCCCAGCATTTT CASSPNWGNQPQHF
TRBJ1-5 - - TRBV6-1 TGTGCCAGCAGTGAAGGACCGCTCCCCCAGCATTTT CASSEGPLPQHF
TRBJ2-7 TRBD1 few TRBV6-5 TGTGCCAGCAGTTACGGGACAGGCCATACCTACGAGCAGTACTTC CASSYGTGHTYEQYF
TRBJ2-1 - - TRBV11-2 TGTGCCAGCAGTCGTTCTGACCGAGGTACGAGCTCCTACAATGAGCAGTTCTTC CASSRSDRGTSSYNEQFF
TRBJ2-3 - - TRBV30 TGTGCCTGGAGTGGGGACGGGGTTAGCACAGATACGCAGTATTTT CAWSGDGVSTDTQYF
TRBJ2-1 TRBD2 - TRBV5-1 TGCGCCAGCAGCCCCGGACTAGCGGACGACAATGAGCAGTTCTTC CASSPGLADDNEQFF
TRBJ2-6 - - TRBV7-3 TGTGCCAGCAGCGTCTCAGGGGCTGGGGCCAACGTCCTGACTTTC CASSVSGAGANVLTF
TRBJ1-2 - - TRBV5-1 TGCGCCAGCAGCTTGGTAGGCCAGGGGTCGAGCTATGGCTACACCTTC CASSLVGQGSSYGYTF
TRBJ2-3 TRBD2 - TRBV11-2 TGTGCCAGCAGCTTAGAGACTAGCGGGAGCGCAGATACGCAGTATTTT CASSLETSGSADTQYF
TRBJ2-7 - - TRBV30 TGTGCCTGGAGTGCAGGGGCCTACGAGCAGTACTTC CAWSAGAYEQYF
TRBJ2-1 TRBD2 - TRBV27 TGTGCCAGCAGTTTTTGGCGGGAGAACTACAATGAGCAGTTCTTC CASSFWRENYNEQFF
TRBJ2-3 - - TRBV19 TGTGCCAGTAGTATGGGCGCAGATACGCAGTATTTT CASSMGADTQYF
TRBJ1-1 - - TRBV7-8 TGTGCCAGCAGCGCAGCCTACAGGATGAACACTGAAGCTTTCTTT CASSAAYRMNTEAFF
TRBJ2-2 - - TRBV27 TGTGCCAGCAGTTTATCCTGGGGCGTCGCAAGCGGGGAGCTGTTTTTT CASSLSWGVASGELFF
TRBJ1-5 - - TRBV19 TGTGCCAGTCAACGCGCCCCGGCGGGAAGCAATCAGCCCCAGCATTTT CASQRAPAGSNQPQHF
TRBJ2-7 TRBD2 - TRBV7-3 TGTGCCAGCAGCTTAATGCCCGGGGGGAGCTACGAGCAGTACTTC CASSLMPGGSYEQYF
TRBJ2-7 TRBD1 - TRBV11-2 TGTGCCAGCAGCCCTATGGGGACAGGGGCCTACGAGCAGTACTTC CASSPMGTGAYEQYF
TRBJ2-5 - - TRBV6-1 TGTGCCAGCAGTGAATTGCGGGGCCCCGGAGAGACCCAGTACTTC CASSELRGPGETQYF
TRBJ2-3 TRBD1 - TRBV5-1 TGCGCCAGCAGCTTTGGGACAGGGGGCACAGATACGCAGTATTTT CASSFGTGGTDTQYF
TRBJ1-5 TRBD1 once TRBV6-1 TGTGCCAGCCAGACAGGGGACCATCAGCCCCAGCATTTT CASQTGDHQPQHF
TRBJ2-2 - - TRBV7-9 TGTGCCAGCAGCTTAGTCAGGAACACCGGGGAGCTGTTTTTT CASSLVRNTGELFF
TRBJ1-2 - - TRBV6-1 TGTGCCAGCAGTGAGGGGCGGATTAGGGACTATGGCTACACCTTC CASSEGRIRDYGYTF
TRBJ1-1 - - TRBV21-1 TGTGCCAGCAGCATTCCAGTAGACACAATTCGCACTGAAGCTTTCTTT CASSIPVDTIRTEAFF
TRBJ2-7 TRBD1 - TRBV6-5 TGTGCCAGCAGTCTCCGGGACAGGGGCCACGAGCAGTACTTC CASSLRDRGHEQYF
TRBJ2-5 TRBD1 once TRBV30 TGTGCCTGGAGACGCGACAGGGTCCGACAAGAGACCCAGTACTTC CAWRRDRVRQETQYF
TRBJ2-2 - - TRBV11-2 TGTGCCAGCAGCAGCCGGGCGTCGAACACCGGGGAGCTGTTTTTT CASSSRASNTGELFF
TRBJ1-2 TRBD1 - TRBV7-2 TGTGCCAGCAGCTTGGGGACAGGGGTGAGGCTTGGCTACACCTTC CASSLGTGVRLGYTF
TRBJ1-6 - - TRBV28 TGTGCCAGCAGTTTCGGACGGTATAATTCACCCCTCCACTTT CASSFGRYNSPLHF
TRBJ1-4 - - TRBV2 TGTGCCAGCAGACCTGAGGCTTATGAAAAACTGTTTTTT CASRPEAYEKLFF
TRBJ1-2 TRBD1 - TRBV6-6 TGTGCCAGCAGTCCTGGACAGGTTGGGAACTATGGCTACACCTTC CASSPGQVGNYGYTF
TRBJ1-2 TRBD1 - TRBV18 TGTGCCAGCTCAGGGACAGAGGATAACTATGGCTACACCTTC CASSGTEDNYGYTF